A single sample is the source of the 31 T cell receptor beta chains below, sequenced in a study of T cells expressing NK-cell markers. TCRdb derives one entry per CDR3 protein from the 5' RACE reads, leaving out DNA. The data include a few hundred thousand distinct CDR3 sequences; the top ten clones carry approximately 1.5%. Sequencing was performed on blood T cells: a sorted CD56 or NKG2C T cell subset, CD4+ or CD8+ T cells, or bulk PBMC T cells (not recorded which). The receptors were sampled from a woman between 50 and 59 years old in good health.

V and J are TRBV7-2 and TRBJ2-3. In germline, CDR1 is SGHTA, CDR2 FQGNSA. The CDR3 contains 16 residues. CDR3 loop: CASSLHRFLSTDTQYF.

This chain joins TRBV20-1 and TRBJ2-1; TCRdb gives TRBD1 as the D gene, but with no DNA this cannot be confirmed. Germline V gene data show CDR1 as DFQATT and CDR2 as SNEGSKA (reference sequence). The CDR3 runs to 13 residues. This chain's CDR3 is CSAPGTGIGEQFF.

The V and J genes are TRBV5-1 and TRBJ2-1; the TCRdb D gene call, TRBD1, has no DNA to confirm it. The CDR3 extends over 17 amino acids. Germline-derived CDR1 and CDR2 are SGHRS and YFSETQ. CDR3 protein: CASSGGYSGGTYNEQFF.

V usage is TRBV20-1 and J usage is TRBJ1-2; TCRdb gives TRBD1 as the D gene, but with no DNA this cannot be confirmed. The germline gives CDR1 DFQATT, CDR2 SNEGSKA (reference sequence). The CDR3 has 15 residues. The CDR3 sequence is CSARVPTGGDYGYTF.

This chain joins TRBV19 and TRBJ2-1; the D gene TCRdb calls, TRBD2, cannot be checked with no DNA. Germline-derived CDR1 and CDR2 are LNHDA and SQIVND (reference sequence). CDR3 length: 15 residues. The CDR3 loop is CASIDRTSGRNEQFF.

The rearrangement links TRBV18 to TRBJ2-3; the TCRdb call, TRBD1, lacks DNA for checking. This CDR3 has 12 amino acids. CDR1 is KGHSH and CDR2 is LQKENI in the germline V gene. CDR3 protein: CASSPPGDTQYF.

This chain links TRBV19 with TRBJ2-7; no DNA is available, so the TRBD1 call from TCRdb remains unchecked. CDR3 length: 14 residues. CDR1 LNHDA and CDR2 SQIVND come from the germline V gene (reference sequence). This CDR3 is CASTPTGFTYEQYF.

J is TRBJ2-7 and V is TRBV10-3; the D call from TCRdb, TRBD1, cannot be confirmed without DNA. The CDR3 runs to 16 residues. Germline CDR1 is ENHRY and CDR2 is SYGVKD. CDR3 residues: CAIKVGGGRTSYEQYF.

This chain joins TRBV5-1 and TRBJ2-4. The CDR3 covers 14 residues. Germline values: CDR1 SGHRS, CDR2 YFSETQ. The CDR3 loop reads CASRLTYTRNIQYF. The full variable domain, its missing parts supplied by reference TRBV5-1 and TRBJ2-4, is KAGVTQTPRYLIKTRGQQVTLSCSPISGHRSVSWYQQTPGQGLQFLFEYFSETQRNKGNFPGRFSGRQFSNSRSEMNVSTLELGDSALYLCASRLTYTRNIQYFGAGTRLSVL.

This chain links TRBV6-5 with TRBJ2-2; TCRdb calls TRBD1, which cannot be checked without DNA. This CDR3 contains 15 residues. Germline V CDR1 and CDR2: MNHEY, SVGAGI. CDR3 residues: CASRRGRTNTGELFF.

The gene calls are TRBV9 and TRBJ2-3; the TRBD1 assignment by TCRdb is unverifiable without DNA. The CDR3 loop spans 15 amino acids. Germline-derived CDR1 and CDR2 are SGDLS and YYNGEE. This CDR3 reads CASSVVPGGTDTQYF. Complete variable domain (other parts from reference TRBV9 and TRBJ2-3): DSGVTQTPKHLITATGQRVTLRCSPRSGDLSVYWYQQSLDQGLQFLIQYYNGEERAKGNILERFSAQQFPDLHSELNLSSLELGDSALYFCASSVVPGGTDTQYFGPGTRLTVL.

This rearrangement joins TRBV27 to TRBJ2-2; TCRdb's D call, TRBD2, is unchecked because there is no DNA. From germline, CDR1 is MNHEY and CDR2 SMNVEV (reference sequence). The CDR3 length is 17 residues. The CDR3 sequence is CASKPSLAGGPGGELFF.

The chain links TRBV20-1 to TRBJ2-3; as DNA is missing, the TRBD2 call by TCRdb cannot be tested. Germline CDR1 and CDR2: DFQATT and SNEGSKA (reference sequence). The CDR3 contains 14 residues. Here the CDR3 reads CSARAGPVQGWQYF.

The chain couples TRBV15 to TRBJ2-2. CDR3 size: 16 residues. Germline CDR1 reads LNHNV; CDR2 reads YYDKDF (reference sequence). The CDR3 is CATSRDGRTNTGELFF. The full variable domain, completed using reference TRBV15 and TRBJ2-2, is DAMVIQNPRYQVTQFGKPVTLSCSQTLNHNVMYWYQQKSSQAPKLLFHYYDKDFNNEADTPDNFQSRRPNTSFCFLDIRSPGLGDTAMYLCATSRDGRTNTGELFFGEGSRLTVL.

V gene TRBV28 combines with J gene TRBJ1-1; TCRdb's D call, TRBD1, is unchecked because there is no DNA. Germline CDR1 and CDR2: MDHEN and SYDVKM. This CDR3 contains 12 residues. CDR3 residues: CASRGEGRPAFF.

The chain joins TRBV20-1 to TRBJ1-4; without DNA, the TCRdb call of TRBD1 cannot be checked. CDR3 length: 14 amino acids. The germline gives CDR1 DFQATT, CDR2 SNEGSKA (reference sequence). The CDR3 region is CSARDQPLAGKLFF.

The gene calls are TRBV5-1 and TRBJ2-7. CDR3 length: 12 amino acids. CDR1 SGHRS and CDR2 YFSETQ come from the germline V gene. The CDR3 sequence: CASSFRGFEQYF.

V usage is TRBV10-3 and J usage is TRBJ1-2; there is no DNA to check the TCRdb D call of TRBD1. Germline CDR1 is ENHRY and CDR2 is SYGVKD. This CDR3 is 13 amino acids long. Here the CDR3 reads CAISPDSVGSYTF.

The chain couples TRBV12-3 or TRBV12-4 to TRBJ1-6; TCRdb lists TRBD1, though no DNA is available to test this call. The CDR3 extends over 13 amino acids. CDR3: CASSFGAGSPLHF.

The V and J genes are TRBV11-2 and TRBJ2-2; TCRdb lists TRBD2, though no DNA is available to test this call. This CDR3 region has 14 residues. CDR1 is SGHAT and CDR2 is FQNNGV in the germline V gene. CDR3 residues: CASSRLASTGELFF.

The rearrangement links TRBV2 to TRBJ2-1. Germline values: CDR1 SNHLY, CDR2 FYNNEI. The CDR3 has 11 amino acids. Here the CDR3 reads CASTLESEQFF.

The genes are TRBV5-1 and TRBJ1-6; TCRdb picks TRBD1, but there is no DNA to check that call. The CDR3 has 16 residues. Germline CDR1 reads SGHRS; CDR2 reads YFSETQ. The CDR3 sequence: CASSGGQGGSNSPLHF.

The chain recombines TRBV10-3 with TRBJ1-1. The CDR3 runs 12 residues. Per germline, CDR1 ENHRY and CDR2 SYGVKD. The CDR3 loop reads CAIKGENTEAFF.

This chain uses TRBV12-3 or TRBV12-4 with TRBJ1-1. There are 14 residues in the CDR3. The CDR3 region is CASSLVARDTEAFF.

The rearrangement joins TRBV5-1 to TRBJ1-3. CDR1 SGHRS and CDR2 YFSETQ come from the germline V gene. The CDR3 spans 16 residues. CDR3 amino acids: CASSLVGDNQVSTIYF.

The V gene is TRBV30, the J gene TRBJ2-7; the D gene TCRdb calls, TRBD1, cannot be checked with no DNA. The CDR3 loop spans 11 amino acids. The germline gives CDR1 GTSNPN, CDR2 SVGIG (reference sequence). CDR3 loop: CALDRGNEQYF.

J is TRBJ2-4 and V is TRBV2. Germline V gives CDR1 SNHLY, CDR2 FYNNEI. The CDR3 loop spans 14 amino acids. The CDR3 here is CASSEFPSVSIQYF. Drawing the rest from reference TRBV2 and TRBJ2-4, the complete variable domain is EPEVTQTPSHQVTQMGQEVILRCVPISNHLYFYWYRQILGQKVEFLVSFYNNEISEKSEIFDDQFSVERPDGSNFTLKIRSTKLEDSAMYFCASSEFPSVSIQYFGAGTRLSVL.

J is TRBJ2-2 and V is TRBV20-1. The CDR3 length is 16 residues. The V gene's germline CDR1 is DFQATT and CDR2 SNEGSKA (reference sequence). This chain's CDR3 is CSASPRGVLNTGELFF.

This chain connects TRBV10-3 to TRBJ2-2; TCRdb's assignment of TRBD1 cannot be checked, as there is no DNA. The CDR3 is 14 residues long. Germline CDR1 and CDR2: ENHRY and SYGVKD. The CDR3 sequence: CAISASGGTGELFF.

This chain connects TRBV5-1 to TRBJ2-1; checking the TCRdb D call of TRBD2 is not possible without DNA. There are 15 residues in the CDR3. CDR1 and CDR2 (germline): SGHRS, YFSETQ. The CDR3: CASSLVSSGDTEQFF.

The CDR3 region is CASSYSRWRSNTGELFF. The chain recombines TRBV6-5 with TRBJ2-2. This CDR3 is 17 amino acids long. Germline assignment: CDR1 MNHEY and CDR2 SVGAGI.